In its sample, the clone carrying this TCR beta chain was seen a few times. TCRdb itself ran the RT-PCR reads through MiXCR, one entry per CDR3 protein. The table has hundreds of thousands of distinct CDR3 sequences, 14% seen once; the top ten hold just over 3.5%. The specimen sequenced was memory CD4+ T cells from blood. The source of this sequence is a female donor in good health, serving as a healthy control.

The CDR3 reads CASSPGQGFNYGYTF. CDR3 sequence (DNA): TGTGCCAGCAGCCCCGGACAGGGATTTAACTATGGCTACACCTTC. The chain has TRBV9 and TRBJ1-2; the match to TRBD1 covers 8 bases. V trimming: 4 bases; J trimming: 1 base; junction bases outside the gene matches: 6. CDR3 size: 15 residues. CDR1 and CDR2 from the germline V gene are SGDLS and YYNGEE.